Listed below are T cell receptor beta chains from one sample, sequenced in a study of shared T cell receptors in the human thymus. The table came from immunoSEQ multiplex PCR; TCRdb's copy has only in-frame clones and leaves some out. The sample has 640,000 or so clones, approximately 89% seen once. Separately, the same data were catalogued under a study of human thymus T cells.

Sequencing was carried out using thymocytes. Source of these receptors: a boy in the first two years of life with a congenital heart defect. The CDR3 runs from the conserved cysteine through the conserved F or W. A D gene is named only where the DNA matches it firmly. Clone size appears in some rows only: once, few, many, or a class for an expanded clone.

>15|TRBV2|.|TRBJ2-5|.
CASSETWEGEETQYF
TGTGCCAGCAGTGAAACATGGGAGGGGGAAGAGACCCAGTACTTC
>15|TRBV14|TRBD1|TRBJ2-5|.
CASSHGDRDQETQYF
TGTGCCAGCAGCCATGGGGACAGGGACCAAGAGACCCAGTACTTC
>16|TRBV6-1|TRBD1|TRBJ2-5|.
CASREALTGGVETQYF
TGTGCCAGCAGAGAAGCCTTGACAGGGGGCGTGGAGACCCAGTACTTC
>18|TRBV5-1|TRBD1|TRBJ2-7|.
CASSLEGTGERGSYEQYF
TGCGCCAGCAGCTTGGAAGGGACAGGGGAAAGGGGGTCCTACGAGCAGTACTTC
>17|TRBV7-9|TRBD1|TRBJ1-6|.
CASSLSGGKFYNSPLHF
TGTGCCAGCAGCTTATCAGGGGGAAAGTTCTATAATTCACCCCTCCACTTT
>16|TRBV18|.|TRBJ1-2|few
CASSQQEGRREYGYTF
TGTGCCAGCTCTCAACAGGAGGGACGCCGGGAGTATGGCTACACCTTC
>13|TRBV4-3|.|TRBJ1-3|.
CASSKHSGNTIYF
TGCGCCAGCAGCAAGCACTCTGGAAACACCATATATTTT
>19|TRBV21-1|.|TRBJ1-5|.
CASSRHPTGGLPSNQPQHF
TGTGCCAGCAGCCGCCACCCGACAGGGGGCCTTCCGAGCAATCAGCCCCAGCATTTT
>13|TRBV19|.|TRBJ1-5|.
CASRPGGGQPQHF
TGTGCCAGCCGACCGGGAGGAGGTCAGCCCCAGCATTTT
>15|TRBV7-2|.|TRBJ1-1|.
CASSLEQGTNTEAFF
TGTGCCAGCAGCTTAGAGCAGGGGACGAACACTGAAGCTTTCTTT
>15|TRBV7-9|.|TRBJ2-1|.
CASSSRLRSYNEQFF
TGTGCCAGCAGCTCCCGACTCCGCTCCTACAATGAGCAGTTCTTC
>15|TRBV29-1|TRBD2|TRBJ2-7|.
CSVLNSGTLSYEQYF
TGCAGCGTTCTCAATAGCGGGACCCTCTCCTACGAGCAGTACTTC
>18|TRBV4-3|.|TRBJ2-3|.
CASSQDFSSGAGTDTQYF
TGCGCCAGCAGCCAAGATTTTTCTTCGGGAGCTGGCACAGATACGCAGTATTTT
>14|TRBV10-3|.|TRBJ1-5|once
CAISDGGWNQPQHF
TGTGCCATCAGTGACGGCGGATGGAATCAGCCCCAGCATTTT
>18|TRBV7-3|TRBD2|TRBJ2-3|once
CASSHRGVWGDRTDTQYF
TGTGCCAGCAGCCATCGGGGGGTCTGGGGGGATCGCACAGATACGCAGTATTTT
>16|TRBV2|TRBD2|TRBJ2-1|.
CASSRLAGGRGGEQFF
TGTGCCAGCAGCCGACTAGCGGGAGGGCGCGGGGGTGAGCAGTTCTTC
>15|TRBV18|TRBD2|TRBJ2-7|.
CASSPTSGKGYEQYF
TGTGCCAGCTCACCGACTAGCGGGAAAGGTTACGAGCAGTACTTC
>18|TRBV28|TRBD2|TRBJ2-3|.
CASRPTSGGAGVTDTQYF
TGTGCCAGCAGACCGACTAGCGGGGGGGCCGGGGTCACAGATACGCAGTATTTT
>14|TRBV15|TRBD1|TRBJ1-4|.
CATSKTGGGEKLFF
TGTGCCACCAGCAAAACAGGGGGCGGGGAAAAACTGTTTTTT
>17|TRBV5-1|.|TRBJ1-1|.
CASSLVAPGSRITEAFF
TGCGCCAGCAGCTTGGTGGCTCCAGGTTCACGAATCACTGAAGCTTTCTTT
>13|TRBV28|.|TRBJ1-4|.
CASSSGSNEKLFF
TGTGCCAGCAGTTCCGGGTCTAATGAAAAACTGTTTTTT
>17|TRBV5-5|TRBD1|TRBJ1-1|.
CASSLRWAGGTNTEAFF
TGTGCCAGCAGCTTGAGGTGGGCAGGGGGAACGAACACTGAAGCTTTCTTT
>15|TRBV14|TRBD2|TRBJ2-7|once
CASSQVLAGVGEQYF
TGTGCCAGCAGCCAAGTACTAGCGGGAGTGGGCGAGCAGTACTTC
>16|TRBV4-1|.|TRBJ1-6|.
CASRPSPQGANSPLHF
TGCGCCAGCAGACCCTCCCCCCAGGGCGCGAATTCACCCCTCCACTTT
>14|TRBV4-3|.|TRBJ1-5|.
CASSQDPGYQPQHF
TGCGCCAGCAGCCAAGATCCGGGGTATCAGCCCCAGCATTTT
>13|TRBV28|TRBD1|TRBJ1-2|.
CASRPDRVGGYTF
TGTGCCAGCCGCCCGGACAGGGTAGGAGGCTACACCTTC